What follows are 13 T cell receptor beta chains derived from one specimen sequenced in a study of T cell repertoires in ileal Crohn's disease. Using immunoSEQ multiplex PCR, the repertoire was profiled, and TCRdb retains in-frame clones only, with some absent. The data show approximately 18,000 clones, with over 45% seen just once and roughly 6.2% held by the top ten. The sequenced sample consisted of ileal tissue. The receptors come from an adult with Crohn's disease.

This chain uses TRBV5-1 with TRBJ2-7, with 11 bases matching TRBD1. The ends lost 4 bases at V and 0 bases at J; junction bases unmatched: 6. Germline values: CDR1 SGHRS, CDR2 YFSETQ. The CDR3 loop spans 16 amino acids. The CDR3 DNA follows: TGCGCCAGCAGCGTCGGGACAGGGGGAATCTCCTACGAGCAGTACTTC. It is translated as CASSVGTGGISYEQYF.

In this sample, this clone turned up a few times. The chain couples TRBV7-8 to TRBJ1-2; D remains ambiguous. V was shortened by 5 bases and J by 9 bases, with 13 bases between the two germline ends. Per the germline V gene, CDR1 is SGHVS and CDR2 is FQNEAQ. The CDR3 has 12 residues. CDR3 DNA: TGTGCCAGCAGCCCGGCCCGGGGTCGCTACACCTTC. Its protein is CASSPARGRYTF.

The chain joins TRBV4-3 to TRBJ1-2, with TRBD1 as a possible D gene (6 bases). The CDR3 covers 15 residues. Trimming left V 0 bases short and J 4 bases short, with 12 bases between. Germline lookup yields CDR1 LGHNA and CDR2 YSLEER. The CDR3 sequence: CASSQDWDNPYGYTF. The CDR3 DNA sequence: TGCGCCAGCAGCCAAGATTGGGACAACCCCTATGGCTACACCTTC.

The V and J genes are TRBV30 and TRBJ2-3, with 9 bases fitting TRBD1. This CDR3 region has 15 residues. V lost 1 base to trimming and J lost 0 bases; unmatched junction nucleotides: 2. CDR1 is GTSNPN, CDR2 SVGIG, per germline (reference sequence). The CDR3, as DNA: TGTGCCTGGAGTGCCGGGACAGGGAGCACAGATACGCAGTATTTT. Its protein is CAWSAGTGSTDTQYF.

V usage is TRBV7-9 and J usage is TRBJ2-1; 11 positions agree with TRBD2. The CDR3 runs to 19 residues. Germline V gene lookup returns CDR1 SEHNR and CDR2 FQNEAQ (reference sequence). J lost 2 bases, V lost 5 bases, and 14 bases had no gene match. The CDR3 region is CASSLGVAGGPSPYNEQFF. CDR3 in DNA: TGTGCCAGCAGCCTCGGGGTAGCGGGAGGGCCTAGCCCCTACAATGAGCAGTTCTTC.

The DNA of the CDR3 is TGTGCCAGCAGGTCAGGGCCATACACTGAAGCTTTCTTT. Protein product: CASRSGPYTEAFF. V gene TRBV27 combines with J gene TRBJ1-1; perhaps TRBD1 as D (5 bases). Germline assignment: CDR1 MNHEY and CDR2 SMNVEV (reference sequence). This CDR3 has 13 amino acids. V lost 6 bases to trimming and J lost 3 bases, with 11 bases between them.

This clone was recorded a few times. The gene calls are TRBV7-2 and TRBJ2-2; 7 nucleotides agree with TRBD1. The trim removed 2 bases at V and 2 bases at J, leaving 8 bases unmatched. Germline lookup yields CDR1 SGHTA and CDR2 FQGNSA. This CDR3 is 17 amino acids long. This CDR3 reads CASSLRPAGGNTGELFF. In nucleotides, the CDR3 is TGTGCCAGCAGCTTACGGCCGGCAGGGGGTAACACCGGGGAGCTGTTTTTT.

The chain links TRBV11-2 to TRBJ1-2, with 7 positions matching TRBD1. The trim removed 4 bases at V and 0 bases at J, leaving 5 bases unmatched. Germline values: CDR1 SGHAT, CDR2 FQNNGV. This CDR3 is built from 15 residues. The CDR3 nucleotides are TGTGCCAGCAGCTCGGGACAGATATCTAACTATGGCTACACCTTC. As protein: CASSSGQISNYGYTF. Full variable domain (rest looked up from reference TRBV11-2 and TRBJ1-2): EAGVAQSPRYKIIEKRQSVAFWCNPISGHATLYWYQQILGQGPKLLIQFQNNGVVDDSQLPKDRFSAERLKGVDSTLKIQPAKLEDSAVYLCASSSGQISNYGYTFGSGTRLTVV.

The sample holds a few counts of this clone. The chain's CDR3 is CATRQDPNYGYTF. In nucleotides, the CDR3 is TGTGCCACCCGACAGGATCCTAACTATGGCTACACCTTC. V gene TRBV19 combines with J gene TRBJ1-2, with D possibly matching TRBD1 (6 bases). Germline CDR1 and CDR2: LNHDA and SQIVND (reference sequence). V was clipped by 10 bases and J by 0 bases, with 12 bases between them. This CDR3 has 13 amino acids.

V and J are TRBV27 and TRBJ2-7; 10 nucleotides match TRBD2. The CDR3 has 15 amino acids. V was clipped by 6 bases and J by 0 bases; unmatched bases: 5. Looked up from germline, CDR1 is MNHEY and CDR2 is SMNVEV (reference sequence). CDR3 sequence reads: CASRGTSGTSYEQYF. CDR3 DNA: TGTGCCAGCAGGGGCACTAGCGGGACCTCCTACGAGCAGTACTTC.

The chain links TRBV7-9 to TRBJ2-4, with a possible D match to TRBD2 (5 bases). The ends were cut back, 5 bases at V and 8 bases at J, with 16 bases in the middle. The CDR3 runs to 14 residues. Looked up from germline, CDR1 is SEHNR and CDR2 is FQNEAQ (reference sequence). The CDR3 DNA reads TGTGCCAGCAGCACGAAGGACTCGGAGGACATTCAGTACTTC. Protein product: CASSTKDSEDIQYF.

By its share, this clone is large. This rearrangement joins TRBV10-3 to TRBJ2-7, with TRBD1 as a possible D gene (6 bases). Germline V gives CDR1 ENHRY, CDR2 SYGVKD. This CDR3 spans 12 amino acids. Trimming removed 8 bases at V and 1 base at J, with 9 bases between. In DNA form, the CDR3 reads TGTGCCATCGGGGGCAGTTCCTACGAGCAGTACTTC. Amino acid sequence: CAIGGSSYEQYF.

This clone occurred a few times. The rearrangement links TRBV2 to TRBJ2-3, with TRBD2 matching over 7 bases. V lost 8 bases to trimming and J lost 4 bases; unmatched junction nucleotides: 9. The CDR3 is made up of 14 amino acids. Germline CDR1 is SNHLY and CDR2 is FYNNEI. CDR3 bases: TGTGCCAGCGGGAGGGCCATGGGTGCAGATACGCAGTATTTT. Protein product: CASGRAMGADTQYF.